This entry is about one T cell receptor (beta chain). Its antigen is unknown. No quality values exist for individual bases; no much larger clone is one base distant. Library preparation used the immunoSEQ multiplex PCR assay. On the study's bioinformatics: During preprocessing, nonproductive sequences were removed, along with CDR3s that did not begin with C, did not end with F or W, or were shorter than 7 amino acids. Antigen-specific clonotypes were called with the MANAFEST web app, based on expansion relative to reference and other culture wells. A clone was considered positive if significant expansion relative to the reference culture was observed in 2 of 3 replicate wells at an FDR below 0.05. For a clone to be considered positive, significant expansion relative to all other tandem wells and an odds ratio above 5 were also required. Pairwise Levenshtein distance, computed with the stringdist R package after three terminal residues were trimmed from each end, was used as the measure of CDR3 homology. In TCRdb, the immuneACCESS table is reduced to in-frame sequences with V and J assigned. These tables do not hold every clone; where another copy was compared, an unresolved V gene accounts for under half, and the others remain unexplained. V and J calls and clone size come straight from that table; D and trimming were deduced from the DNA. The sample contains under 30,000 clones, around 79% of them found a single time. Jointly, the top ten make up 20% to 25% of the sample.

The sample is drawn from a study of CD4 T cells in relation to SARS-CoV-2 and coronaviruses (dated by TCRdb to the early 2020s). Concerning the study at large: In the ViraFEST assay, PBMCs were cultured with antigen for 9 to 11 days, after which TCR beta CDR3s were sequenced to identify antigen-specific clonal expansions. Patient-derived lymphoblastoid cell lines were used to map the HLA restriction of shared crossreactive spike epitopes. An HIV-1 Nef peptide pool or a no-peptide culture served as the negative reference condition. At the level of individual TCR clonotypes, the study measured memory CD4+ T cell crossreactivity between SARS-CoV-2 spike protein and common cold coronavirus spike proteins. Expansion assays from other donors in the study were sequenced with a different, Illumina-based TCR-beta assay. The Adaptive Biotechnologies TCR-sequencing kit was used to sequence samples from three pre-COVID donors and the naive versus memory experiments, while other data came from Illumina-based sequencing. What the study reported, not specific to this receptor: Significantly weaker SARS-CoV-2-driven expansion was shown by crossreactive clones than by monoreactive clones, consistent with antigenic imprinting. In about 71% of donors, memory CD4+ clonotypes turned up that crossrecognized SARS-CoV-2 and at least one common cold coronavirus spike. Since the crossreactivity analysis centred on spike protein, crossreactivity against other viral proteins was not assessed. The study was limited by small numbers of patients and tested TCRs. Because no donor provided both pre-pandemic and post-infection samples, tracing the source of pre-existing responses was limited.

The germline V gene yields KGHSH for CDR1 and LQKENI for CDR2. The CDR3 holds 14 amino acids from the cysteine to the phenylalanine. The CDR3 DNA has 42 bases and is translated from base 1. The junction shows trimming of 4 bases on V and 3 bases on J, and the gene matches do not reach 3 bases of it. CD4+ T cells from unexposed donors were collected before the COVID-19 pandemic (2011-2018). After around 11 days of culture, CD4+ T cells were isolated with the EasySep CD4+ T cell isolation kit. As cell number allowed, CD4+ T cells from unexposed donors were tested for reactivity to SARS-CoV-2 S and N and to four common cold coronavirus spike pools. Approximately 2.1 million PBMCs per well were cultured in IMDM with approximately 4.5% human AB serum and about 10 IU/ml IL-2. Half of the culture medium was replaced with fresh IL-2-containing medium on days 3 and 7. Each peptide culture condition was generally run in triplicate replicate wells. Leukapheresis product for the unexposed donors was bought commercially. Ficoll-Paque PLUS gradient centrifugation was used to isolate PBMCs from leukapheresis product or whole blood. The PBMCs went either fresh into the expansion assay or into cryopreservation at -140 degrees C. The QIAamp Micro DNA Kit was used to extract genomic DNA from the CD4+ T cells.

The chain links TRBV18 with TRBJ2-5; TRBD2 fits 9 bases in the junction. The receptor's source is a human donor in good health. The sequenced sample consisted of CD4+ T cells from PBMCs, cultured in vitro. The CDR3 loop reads CASSLLAGEETQYF. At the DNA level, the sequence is TGTGCCAGCTCACTTTTAGCGGGGGAAGAGACCCAGTACTTC.